This T cell receptor (beta chain) was captured in a study of blood T cell repertoires in COVID-19 (dated by TCRdb to about 2020). About the full investigation: Samples from collaborators originated in the United States, Italy and Spain and spanned both the acute and convalescent phases of COVID-19. The samples were drawn from two sources: the first 160 participants of the ongoing ImmuneRACE study, and fewer than 1,500 subjects contributed by 6 global collaborators. Nearly every sample came with metadata listing a de-identified subject ID, COVID-19 status, age in years and sex. HLA class I and class II types, where available, came from metadata supplied by the sample provider rather than from assay-based typing. Subjects who had been exposed to COVID-19, were actively infected with it, or had recovered from it provided the deeply sampled blood TCRbeta repertoires that made up the dataset. The material from the prospective study consisted of cDNA or gDNA derived from T cells, B-cell-depleted T cells, or PBMCs. The repertoires were released in a freely available public database intended as a resource for research on the immune response to SARS-CoV-2. General study outcomes and caveats: The amount of clinical and demographic metadata varied by source and participant and was provided uncurated.

At one collaborating source in Seattle, patients were enrolled during active infection and were followed longitudinally through the course of disease. Whole blood was collected in K2EDTA tubes by collaborating institutions according to the institutions' own protocols. For TCRbeta analysis, collaborators shipped samples in one of three forms: frozen whole blood, isolated PBMCs, or DNA extracted from either of those sample types. The CDR3 covers 16 residues, taking in both the cysteine and the phenylalanine. Only the CDR3 DNA is retained, 48 bases long and in frame from the first base. CDR1 and CDR2, per the germline V gene, are SGHNT and YENEEA. The germline ends are 16 bases apart after V is trimmed by 1 base and J by 6 bases. Points on this clone: Its antigen has not been determined. Per-base qualities were not stored, and no clone one base away is much larger.

TCRbeta CDR3 regions were amplified from genomic DNA using the immunoSEQ Assay, a bias-controlled multiplex PCR. In the paper's pipeline: The number of nucleated cells in each sample was estimated by amplification of reference gene primers within the assay. To quantify the absolute abundance of each unique TCRbeta CDR3 rearrangement, sequence reads were collapsed and filtered. For each sample, productive Simpson clonality was calculated by taking the square root of Simpson's diversity index across productive rearrangements. Here the immuneACCESS table is served through TCRdb, limited to in-frame sequences with V and J called. Missing clones are a known gap in these copies; in checked studies unresolved V genes cover under half, and the rest lacks a known reason. V, J and clone size derive from that table, while D and trimming were established from the DNA sequence. The sample yields some 300,000 clones; roughly 89% were counted once. Approximately 1.8% of the sample comes from the top ten.

The chain uses TRBV11-3 and TRBJ2-1; tentative D gene TRBD2, with 6 bases matching. This TCR was recovered from a young woman with COVID-19, enrolled during active disease. Input material: peripheral blood. For the CDR3, the sequence is CASSLAAWGEGNEQFF. The DNA is as follows: TGTGCCAGCAGCTTAGCTGCGTGGGGGGAAGGCAATGAGCAGTTCTTC.